This section outlines one T cell receptor (beta chain) sequence together with its context. Coverage ceases 3 residues before the CDR3 finishes, and the germline J gene fills in the end. This entry comes from a study of T cells in women clearing cervical HPV infection. Study summary: Women with histologically confirmed HPV16-related CIN3 or worse, 2 with invasive cancer, served as cases. Case blood was drawn a median approximately five months after lesion detection.

Trimming removed 1 base from V and 4 bases from J, with 8 bases in between. The CDR3 covers 13 residues. This table comes from immunoSEQ multiplex PCR, and its TCRdb copy is limited to in-frame clones, with some not included. Its table records about 30,000 clones. The receptor comes from a woman aged 18 to 69 with a cervical HPV16 infection that either progressed to CIN3+ or cleared (not recorded which). Material for sequencing was blood buffy coat. This sequence joins TRBV12-3 or TRBV12-4 and TRBJ2-7; possible D gene TRBD1, 5 bases. This CDR3 is CASSLGQYYEQYF. CDR3 bases read: TGTGCCAGCAGTTTAGGACAGTATTACGAG.